This record concerns one T cell receptor (beta chain) sequence. Antigen: not known. The data were taken from a study of cytomegalovirus exposure and HLA in healthy donors. Study summary: The approximately 130 validation repertoires matched the roughly 700 first-cohort repertoires in platform, a later analysis reported. Study conclusions and caveats: Listed as cytomegalovirus-associated were 150 or so TCR beta chains. Cytomegalovirus status was reportedly diagnosed by the classifier with high sensitivity and specificity.

Sequenced by immunoSEQ multiplex PCR; TCRdb stores in-frame clones only, minus some. Of about 130,000 clones detected, approximately 88% appear once; the ten largest clones hold approximately 2%. Sequencing used PBMCs. The source is a woman under 30 in good health and CMV-seronegative.

The CDR3: CASSSSTGYTDTQYF. CDR3 coding DNA: TGTGCCAGCAGCTCTTCAACAGGGTACACAGATACGCAGTATTTT. The rearrangement links TRBV7-9 to TRBJ2-3, with D tentatively TRBD1 (6 bases). This CDR3 comprises 15 residues. Germline V gives CDR1 SEHNR, CDR2 FQNEAQ (reference sequence). Trimming shortened V by 4 bases and J by 2 bases, and 13 bases separated the two germline ends.